The 10 T cell receptor beta chains below were found in one sample sequenced in a study of blood T cell repertoires in COVID-19. Generated by immunoSEQ multiplex PCR, the TCRdb table keeps only in-frame clones and is missing some. The sample includes approximately 130,000 clones, just under 80% of them seen just once. The source material was peripheral blood. These receptors originate from a human donor in a cohort sampled during active COVID-19.

This clone appeared once. The chain carries TRBV6-5 and TRBJ1-2, with unresolved D. Per germline, CDR1 MNHEY and CDR2 SVGAGI. The CDR3 is 13 amino acids. The ends were cut back, 10 bases at V and 1 base at J, with 13 bases in the middle. This CDR3 is CATRGSGNYGYTF. The DNA for the CDR3 is TGTGCCACCCGAGGGAGTGGTAACTATGGCTACACCTTC.

This clone was detected only once. The chain joins TRBV28 to TRBJ2-3, with 8 nucleotides matching TRBD1. Germline CDR1 is MDHEN and CDR2 is SYDVKM. CDR3 size: 15 residues. V trimming: 3 bases; J trimming: 2 bases; junction bases outside the gene matches: 4. The CDR3 loop is CASSFLDRDTDTQYF. Here the CDR3 DNA reads TGTGCCAGCAGTTTCTTGGACAGGGACACAGATACGCAGTATTTT.

The chain links TRBV5-4 to TRBJ2-1; 10 nucleotides agree with TRBD2. Germline V gives CDR1 SGHNT, CDR2 YYREEE (reference sequence). The J segment lost 6 bases and the V segment lost 1 base, leaving 10 bases of the junction unmatched. The CDR3 has 17 residues. The CDR3 DNA reads TGTGCCAGCAGCTTGTCTAGCGGGAGAGGTGGGGCCAATGAGCAGTTCTTC. Protein: CASSLSSGRGGANEQFF.

J is TRBJ2-7 and V is TRBV11-1, with 7 bases identical to TRBD2. With 2 bases clipped from V and 5 bases from J, the junction kept 9 bases outside the gene matches. Germline V lookup: CDR1 SGHAT, CDR2 FQDESV (reference sequence). The CDR3 runs to 15 residues. CDR3 protein: CASSLNPGGVHEQYF. The CDR3 DNA follows: TGTGCCAGCAGCTTAAATCCGGGAGGCGTCCACGAGCAGTACTTC.

V is TRBV19 and J is TRBJ2-3, with a possible D match to TRBD1 (6 bases). The V gene lost 2 bases and the J gene lost 0 bases, with 12 bases spanning the gap. Germline-derived CDR1 and CDR2 are LNHDA and SQIVND (reference sequence). CDR3 length equals 16 residues. CDR3 residues: CASSISGDRSTDTQYF. CDR3 DNA: TGTGCCAGTAGTATATCAGGGGATAGAAGCACAGATACGCAGTATTTT.

V is TRBV19 and J is TRBJ1-3, with D possibly matching TRBD1 (5 bases). Germline V lookup: CDR1 LNHDA, CDR2 SQIVND (reference sequence). V was clipped by 5 bases and J by 0 bases, with 17 bases between them. The CDR3 loop spans 17 amino acids. CDR3 sequence: CASSLNGGGSSGNTIYF. The CDR3 nucleotides read TGTGCCAGTAGTCTCAACGGGGGGGGTTCCTCTGGAAACACCATATATTTT. Using reference TRBV19 and TRBJ1-3 for the parts outside the CDR3, the full variable domain is DGGITQSPKYLFRKEGQNVTLSCEQNLNHDAMYWYRQDPGQGLRLIYYSQIVNDFQKGDIAEGYSVSREKKESFPLTVTSAQKNPTAFYLCASSLNGGGSSGNTIYFGEGSWLTVV.

The J gene is TRBJ2-3, the V gene TRBV7-2; TRBD2 is a possible D gene (5 bases). Germline assignment: CDR1 SGHTA and CDR2 FQGNSA. This CDR3 comprises 15 residues. Trimming stripped 3 bases from V and 6 bases from J, with 16 bases between. The CDR3 nucleotides are TGTGCCAGCAGCTTTTTTAGCGTGATGGCCGATACGCAGTATTTT. Its protein product is CASSFFSVMADTQYF.

The genes are TRBV5-5 and TRBJ1-4; no definite D call. The germline V and J ends were trimmed by 0 bases and 5 bases, with 11 bases remaining between them. Germline loops: CDR1 SGHKS, CDR2 YYEKEE (reference sequence). This CDR3 has 15 amino acids. The CDR3 spells CASSLVAGTNEKLFF. The CDR3 nucleotides are TGTGCCAGCAGCTTGGTCGCAGGAACCAATGAAAAACTGTTTTTT.

This clone showed up just a few times. The chain joins TRBV30 to TRBJ2-5; D is possibly TRBD2 (6 bases). This CDR3 spans 12 amino acids. In germline, CDR1 is GTSNPN, CDR2 SVGIG (reference sequence). Trimming left V 4 bases short and J 4 bases short, with 10 bases between. The CDR3 coding sequence is TGTGCCTGGACTAGCGTGGGAGAGACCCAGTACTTC. This sequence encodes CAWTSVGETQYF.

J is TRBJ2-1 and V is TRBV11-1; 13 bases agree with TRBD2. J lost 5 bases, V lost 6 bases, and 7 bases had no gene match. In germline, CDR1 is SGHAT, CDR2 FQDESV (reference sequence). The CDR3 has 16 amino acids. CDR3 sequence: CASRKPGTSGDNEQFF. The DNA of the CDR3 is TGTGCCAGCAGGAAACCCGGGACTAGCGGGGACAATGAGCAGTTCTTC.